The present TCR beta chain was sequenced within a study of blood T cell repertoires in COVID-19. The overall study: Some COVID-19 samples were acute and others convalescent; all came from the United States, Italy and Spain. T cells, B-cell-depleted T cells, or PBMCs supplied cDNA or gDNA.

Trimming took 3 bases from V and 4 from J, leaving 12 bases between them. The germline gives CDR1 MGHDK, CDR2 SYGVNS. This CDR3 contains 14 residues. As processed by the authors: Reference gene primer amplification in the assay estimated nucleated cell counts. Some clones are missing from TCRdb's copy, which holds only in-frame ones; the method was immunoSEQ multiplex PCR. The V and J calls and clone size are taken from that table; D and trimming were inferred from the DNA. The repertoire has approximately 150,000 clones, about 83% of them found once; the top ten carry 8.9%. The receptor's source is a young man with COVID-19, enrolled during active disease. The chain employs TRBV25-1 and TRBJ1-2, with D perhaps matching TRBD1 (6 bases). Source material: peripheral blood. CDR3 in DNA: TGTGCCAGCAGTGATTGGCTACAGGGCTATGGCTACACCTTC. The encoded protein is CASSDWLQGYGYTF.